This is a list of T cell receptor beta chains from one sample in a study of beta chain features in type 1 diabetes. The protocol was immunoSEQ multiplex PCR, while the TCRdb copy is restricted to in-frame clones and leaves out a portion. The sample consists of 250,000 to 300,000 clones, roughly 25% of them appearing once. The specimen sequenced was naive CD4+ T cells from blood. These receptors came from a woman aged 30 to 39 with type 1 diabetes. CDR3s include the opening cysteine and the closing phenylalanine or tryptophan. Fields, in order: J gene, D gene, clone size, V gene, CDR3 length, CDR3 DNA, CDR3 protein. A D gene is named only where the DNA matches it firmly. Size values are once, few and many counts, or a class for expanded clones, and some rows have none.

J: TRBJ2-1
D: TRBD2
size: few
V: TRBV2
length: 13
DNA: TGTGCCAGATTAGCGGGAGAAGGCAATGAGCAGTTCTTC
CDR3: CARLAGEGNEQFF

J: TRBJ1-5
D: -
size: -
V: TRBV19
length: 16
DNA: TGTGCCGGAGGACTGTTGGGGGGGCCCAGCAATCAGCCCCAGCATTTT
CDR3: CAGGLLGGPSNQPQHF

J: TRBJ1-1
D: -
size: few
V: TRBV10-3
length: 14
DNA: TGTGCCATCAGGGACCCCTGGAGGGACACTGAAGCTTTCTTT
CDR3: CAIRDPWRDTEAFF

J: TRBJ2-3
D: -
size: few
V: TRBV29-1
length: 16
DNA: TGCAGCGTTGTACTGGGACTGGCGCTTGGCACAGATACGCAGTATTTT
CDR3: CSVVLGLALGTDTQYF

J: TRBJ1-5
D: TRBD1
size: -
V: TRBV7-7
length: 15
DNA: TGTGCTAGCAGCTTGGAGGGACAGGGGGATCAGCCCCAGCATTTT
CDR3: CASSLEGQGDQPQHF

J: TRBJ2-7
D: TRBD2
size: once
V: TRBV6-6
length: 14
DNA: TGTGCCAGCAGTTACGACGCGGGAGGGTACGAGCAGTACTTC
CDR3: CASSYDAGGYEQYF

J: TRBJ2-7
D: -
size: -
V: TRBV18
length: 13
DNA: TGTGCCAGCTCAGTGTGGGAGGTCCACGAGCAGTACTTC
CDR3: CASSVWEVHEQYF

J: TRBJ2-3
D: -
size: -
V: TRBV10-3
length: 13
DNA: TGTGCCATCGAAAGCGGTAGCACAGATACGCAGTATTTT
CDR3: CAIESGSTDTQYF

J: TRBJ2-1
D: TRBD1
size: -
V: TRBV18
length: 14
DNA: TGTGCCAGCTCACGGACAGGGCCACAAAATGAGCAGTTCTTC
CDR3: CASSRTGPQNEQFF

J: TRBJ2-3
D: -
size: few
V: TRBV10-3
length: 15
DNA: TGTGCCATCAAAAGACACGAGGGATACACAGATACGCAGTATTTT
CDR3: CAIKRHEGYTDTQYF

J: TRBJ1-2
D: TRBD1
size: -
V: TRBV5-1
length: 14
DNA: TGCGCCAGCACCCCGCGCAGGGGGACTTATGGCTACACCTTC
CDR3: CASTPRRGTYGYTF

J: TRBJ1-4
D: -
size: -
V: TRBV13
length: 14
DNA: TGTGCCAGCAGCCTAAGGAGCGGCGAGGAAAAACTGTTTTTT
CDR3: CASSLRSGEEKLFF

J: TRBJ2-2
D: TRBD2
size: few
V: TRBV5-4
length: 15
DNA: TGTGCCAGCAGCTTACGACTAGCGGGCACCGGGGAGCTGTTTTTT
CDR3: CASSLRLAGTGELFF

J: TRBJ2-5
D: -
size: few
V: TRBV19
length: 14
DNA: TGTGCCAGTAGTTCCCAGCGTCCCCAAGAGACCCAGTACTTC
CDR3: CASSSQRPQETQYF

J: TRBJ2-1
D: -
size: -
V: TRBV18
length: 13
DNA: TGTGCCAGCTCACCACGGGAGGGGGATGAGCAGTTCTTC
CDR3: CASSPREGDEQFF

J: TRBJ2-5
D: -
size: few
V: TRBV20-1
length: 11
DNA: TGCAGTGCTAGAAGCTTCCAGGCCCAGTACTTC
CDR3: CSARSFQAQYF

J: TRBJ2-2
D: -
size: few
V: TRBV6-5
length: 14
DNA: TGTGCCAGCCTGTGGCGGCCGAACACCGGGGAGCTGTTTTTT
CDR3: CASLWRPNTGELFF

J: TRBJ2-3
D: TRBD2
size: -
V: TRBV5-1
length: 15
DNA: TGCGCCAGCAGCTTGAGCGGGAGGGTGACAGATACGCAGTATTTT
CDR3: CASSLSGRVTDTQYF

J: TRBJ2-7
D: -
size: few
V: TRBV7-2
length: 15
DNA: TGTGCCAGCAGCCCATCCGGCCAGGGTACCCACGAGCAGTACTTC
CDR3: CASSPSGQGTHEQYF

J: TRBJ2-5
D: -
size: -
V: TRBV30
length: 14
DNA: TGTGCCTGGAGTTGGCTAGCGTCTGGGGAGACCCAGTACTTC
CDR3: CAWSWLASGETQYF

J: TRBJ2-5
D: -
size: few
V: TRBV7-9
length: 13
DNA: TGTGCCAGCAGCTTCGGCGGACAAGAGACCCAGTACTTC
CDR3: CASSFGGQETQYF

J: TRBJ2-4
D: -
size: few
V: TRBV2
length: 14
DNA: TGTGCCAGCAGTGAAAATAGTGGGCAAAACATTCAGTACTTC
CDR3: CASSENSGQNIQYF

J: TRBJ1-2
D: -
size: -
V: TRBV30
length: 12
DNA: TGTGCCTGGAGTGACCAGGGCTATGGCTACACCTTC
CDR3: CAWSDQGYGYTF

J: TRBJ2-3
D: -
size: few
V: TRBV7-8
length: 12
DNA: TGTGCCAGCAGCCTCGCTAGGGATACGCAGTATTTT
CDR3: CASSLARDTQYF

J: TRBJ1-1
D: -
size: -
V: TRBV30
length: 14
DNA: TGTGCCTGGAGTGTAGGAGATTCGAGGACTGAAGCTTTCTTT
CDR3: CAWSVGDSRTEAFF

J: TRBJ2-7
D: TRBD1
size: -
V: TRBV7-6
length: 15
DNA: TGTGCCAGCAGCAACACGGGACAGGGGTTCAACGAGCAGTACTTC
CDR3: CASSNTGQGFNEQYF

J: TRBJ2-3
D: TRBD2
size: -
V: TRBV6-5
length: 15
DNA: TGTGCCAGCAGGGATCTAGCGGGAGGTGGTGATACGCAGTATTTT
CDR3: CASRDLAGGGDTQYF

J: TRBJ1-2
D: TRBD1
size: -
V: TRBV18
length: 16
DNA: TGTGCCAGCTCACCTCCCGGACAGGGGAACAACTATGGCTACACCTTC
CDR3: CASSPPGQGNNYGYTF

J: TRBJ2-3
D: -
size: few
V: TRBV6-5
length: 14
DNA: TGTGCCAGCAGAAGGGGGGGGCTGACAGATACGCAGTATTTT
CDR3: CASRRGGLTDTQYF

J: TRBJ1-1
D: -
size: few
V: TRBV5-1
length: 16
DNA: TGCGCCAGCAGCTTGGGGACAAACATGGACAACACTGAAGCTTTCTTT
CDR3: CASSLGTNMDNTEAFF

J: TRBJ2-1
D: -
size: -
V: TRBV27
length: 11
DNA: TGTGCCAGCAGGAGGAATAATGAGCAGTTCTTC
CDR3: CASRRNNEQFF

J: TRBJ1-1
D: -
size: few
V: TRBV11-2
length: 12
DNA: TGTGCCAGCAGCGGCGGGTTAATTGAAGCTTTCTTT
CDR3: CASSGGLIEAFF

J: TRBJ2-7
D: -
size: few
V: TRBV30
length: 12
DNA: TGTGCCTGGAAAGGGGGTACCTACGAGCAGTACTTC
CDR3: CAWKGGTYEQYF

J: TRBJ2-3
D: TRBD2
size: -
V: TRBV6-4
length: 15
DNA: TGTGCCAGCCCGTCGGCGGGAGGGCCCCCAGATACGCAGTATTTT
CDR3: CASPSAGGPPDTQYF

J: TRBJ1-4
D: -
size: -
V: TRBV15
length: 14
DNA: TGTGCCACCAGCAGAGAGAGGATTTCTGAAAAACTGTTTTTT
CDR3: CATSRERISEKLFF

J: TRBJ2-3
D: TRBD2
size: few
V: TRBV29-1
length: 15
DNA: TGCAGCGCCGCCGGAGCGGGAGTCGGAGCAGATACGCAGTATTTT
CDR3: CSAAGAGVGADTQYF

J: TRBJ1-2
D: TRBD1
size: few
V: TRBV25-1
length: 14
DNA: TGTGCCAGCAGATTCTCCGGACAGGGGCACGGCTACACCTTC
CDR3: CASRFSGQGHGYTF

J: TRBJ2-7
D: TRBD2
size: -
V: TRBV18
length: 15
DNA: TGTGCCAGCTCGATCTCTAGCGGGAGGGCCGACGAGCAGTACTTC
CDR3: CASSISSGRADEQYF

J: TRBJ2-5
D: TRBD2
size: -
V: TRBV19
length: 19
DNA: TGTGCCAGTAACCCGGGACTAGCTCAGAGAACACGGGGCCAAGAGACCCAGTACTTC
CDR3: CASNPGLAQRTRGQETQYF

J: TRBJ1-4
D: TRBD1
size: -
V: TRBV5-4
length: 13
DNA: TGTGCCAGCAGCTGGGACAGGGGAGAAAAACTGTTTTTT
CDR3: CASSWDRGEKLFF

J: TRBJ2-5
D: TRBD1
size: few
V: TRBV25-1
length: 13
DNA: TGTGCCAGCAGGGGACAGGTCCAAGAGACCCAGTACTTC
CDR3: CASRGQVQETQYF

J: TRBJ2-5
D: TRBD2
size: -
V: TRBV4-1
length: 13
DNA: TGCGCCAGCAGCTACGGCGGGAGGGAGACCCAGTACTTC
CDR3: CASSYGGRETQYF

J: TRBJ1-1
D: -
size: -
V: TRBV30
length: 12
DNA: TGTGGGAGCGGGGAAGTAGCCACTGAAGCTTTCTTT
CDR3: CGSGEVATEAFF

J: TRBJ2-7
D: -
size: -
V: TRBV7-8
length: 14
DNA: TGTGCCAGCACCCCCGGGAGAATGGATTACGAGCAGTACTTC
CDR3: CASTPGRMDYEQYF

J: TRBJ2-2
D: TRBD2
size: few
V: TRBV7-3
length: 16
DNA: TGTGCCAGCAGCCCCGATCGACTAGCCACGACCGGGGAGCTGTTTTTT
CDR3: CASSPDRLATTGELFF

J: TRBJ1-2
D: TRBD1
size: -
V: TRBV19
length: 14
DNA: TGTGCCAGTAGTTTTGGGACAGCAACTTCTGGCTACACCTTC
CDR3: CASSFGTATSGYTF

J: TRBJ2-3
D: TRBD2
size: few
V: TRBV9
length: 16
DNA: TGTGCCAGCAGCGTAGATTCTAGCGGAAGCACAGATACGCAGTATTTT
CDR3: CASSVDSSGSTDTQYF

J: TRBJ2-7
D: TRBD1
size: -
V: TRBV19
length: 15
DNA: TGTGCCAGTAGTATAGCGGGACAGGGACATTACGAGCAGTACTTC
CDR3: CASSIAGQGHYEQYF